This T cell receptor beta chain originates from a study of blood T cell repertoires in COVID-19 (TCRdb year 2020). In terms of the full investigation: Collaborator samples came from the United States, Italy and Spain and covered acute and convalescent phases of COVID-19. The dataset comprised deeply sampled blood TCRbeta repertoires from subjects exposed to, actively infected with, or recovered from COVID-19. Where available, HLA class I and class II types were obtained from metadata supplied by the sample provider rather than from assay-based typing. Samples were obtained from the ongoing ImmuneRACE study (first 160 participants) and from about 1,300 subjects provided by 6 global collaborators. The repertoires were released in a freely available public database meant as a resource for research on the immune response to SARS-CoV-2. Sample metadata almost always included a de-identified subject ID, COVID-19 status, age in years and sex. The material from the prospective study consisted of cDNA or gDNA derived from T cells, B-cell-depleted T cells, or PBMCs. Study-wide conclusions, independent of this receptor: How much clinical and demographic metadata was included differed by source and by participant, and the metadata was provided uncurated.

One collaborating source in Seattle enrolled patients while the patients were actively infected and followed the patients over time throughout the course of disease. Whole blood was collected in K2EDTA tubes by collaborating institutions according to the institutions' own protocols. For TCRbeta analysis, collaborator samples were shipped as frozen whole blood, as isolated PBMCs, or as DNA extracted from either sample type. Regarding this clone: The antigen it binds to is not known. Within one base of it there is no much larger clone, and no base qualities were kept.

V is cut by 5 bases and J by 11 bases, and the space between the germline ends is 21 bases. CDR3 length: 14 amino acids, cysteine to phenylalanine. Only the CDR3 DNA is retained, 42 bases long and in frame from the first base. CDR1 and CDR2 were assigned from the germline V gene as MNHEY and SVGAGI. TCRbeta CDR3 regions were amplified from genomic DNA by means of the immunoSEQ Assay, a bias-controlled multiplex PCR. The source study handled its data this way. Within the assay, amplification of reference gene primers was used to estimate how many nucleated cells each sample contained. To quantify the absolute abundance of each unique TCRbeta CDR3 rearrangement, sequence reads were collapsed and filtered. For each sample, productive Simpson clonality was calculated as the square root of Simpson's diversity index across productive rearrangements. TCRdb obtained this table from immuneACCESS and retained in-frame rearrangements with V and J assigned. These tables miss some clones; where compared with another copy, unresolved V genes account for less than half of the shortfall, and the remainder is unexplained. V, J and clone size are those of that table, while D and trimming were read from the DNA. Present in this sample are about 160,000 clones, over 75% of which were seen just once. About 6.9% of the sample is taken by the ten largest.

Sequencing was performed on peripheral blood. This receptor was identified in a man older than 75 with COVID-19, enrolled during active disease. The receptor chain draws on TRBV6-5 and TRBJ1-1, with an unclear D gene assignment. The CDR3 sequence is CASSPDTGGGGAFF. The sequenced DNA: TGTGCCAGCAGTCCCGACACGGGCGGCGGAGGGGCTTTCTTT.